The present T cell receptor beta chain was sequenced within a study of blood T cells in healthy people across ages (dated by TCRdb to the mid-2010s). In terms of the full investigation: In model experiments, roughly one uniquely barcoded TCR beta cDNA molecule per two T cells was captured by template switching. The study measured age-related changes in TCR beta repertoire diversity using deep sequencing normalized with unique cDNA molecular identifiers. Four age groups were formed from the donors: young (average approximately 16 years), middle-aged (around 40), aged (62) and long-lived (more than 75). To avoid experimental bias, donors of different ages were spread randomly across the sequencing lanes. For two donors (one aged 18 to 29 and one aged 80 or older), the study analyzed two additional independent replicas of 1 million unique cDNA reads from the same blood draw. The research as a whole found: Observed TCR beta diversity correlated strongly with the percentage of naive T cells measured by flow cytometry. Total diversity estimates from one million sequenced T cells were considered lower bounds and underestimates. Conclusive comparison of naive and antigen-experienced compartments was prevented by the profiling of bulk unsorted PBMCs. As age increased, observed TCR beta diversity per million T cells dropped in a roughly linear way, and a significant reduction was already evident by age 40. The CMV infection status of donors was not known, potentially confounding age-related changes in expanded clonotypes. Compared with the aged group, the long-lived group had more naive CD4+ T cells, fewer expanded clones and increased TCR diversity, suggesting age selection.

Library construction relied on 5' RACE. Sequencing instrument: Illumina HiSeq 2500. A second PCR of about 6 to 11 cycles was run with a J-beta primer mix and a sample-barcoded 5' primer. A unique molecular identifier was introduced onto each TCR beta cDNA molecule by a template-switch 5' adaptor carrying 12 random nucleotides. Each sample yielded at least 2.5 million CDR3-containing paired-end reads. First-strand cDNA was synthesized from all RNA with the Mint cDNA synthesis kit, primed by a TRBC-specific oligonucleotide. Following uracil-DNA glycosylase treatment, a first 18-cycle PCR with universal primers M1SS and BC2_uni_R was performed on all cDNA. Per the source publication's procedure: Each sample was normalized by randomly selecting 1 million high-quality reads, each carrying a distinct molecular identifier. Instead of being binned into consensus sequences, reads with shared molecular identifiers were discarded. MiTCR, with a Q25 quality threshold and the strictest error-elimination algorithm, was used for CDR3 identification, clonotype clustering and error correction. Lower-bound total TCR beta diversity was estimated with a nonparametric unseen species model using Euler transformation. In-frame beta chains were kept once TCRdb had trimmed the public reads at Q25 with fastp and called clones with MiXCR. Rows are combined by CDR3 protein, so each entry shows the most common genes and DNA. What appears here as the V and J calls and clone size reflects TCRdb's work, not the paper's. The table for this sample lists 1 million to 1.2 million distinct CDR3 sequences; around two fifths of them were counted only once. Jointly, the top ten make up about an eighth of the sample.

The 39 donors, aged roughly 6 to 100 years, were systemically healthy Caucasian individuals from Russia. Each donor gave 9 to 10 milliliters of peripheral blood, collected into EDTA-treated Vacutainer tubes. Ficoll-Paque density-gradient centrifugation was used to isolate PBMCs, with at least 6 million per sample. Trizol reagent was used to extract total RNA from the PBMCs, yielding at least 6 micrograms per sample. Naive CD45RAhigh/CD27high T cell percentages were measured by flow cytometry on a PBMC aliquot from every donor. This clonotype was detected only a few times. Its antigen is unknown. There are no base qualities to consult, and no much larger clone falls within one base. From the germline V gene, CDR1 is SGHRS and CDR2 is YFSETQ. V ends up 4 bases short and J 4 bases short, with an unmatched junction base count of 7. The CDR3 goes from the cysteine to the phenylalanine over 14 residues. Only the CDR3 part of the read is kept: 42 bases, read in frame from the first base.

The clonotype was recovered from a man in his late teens or twenties in good health. This chain joins TRBV5-1 to TRBJ1-2; 7 of the junction bases match TRBD1. Source material: blood. The CDR3: CASSASGQSYGYTF. The nucleotides read TGCGCCAGCAGCGCCTCGGGACAGAGCTATGGCTACACCTTC.